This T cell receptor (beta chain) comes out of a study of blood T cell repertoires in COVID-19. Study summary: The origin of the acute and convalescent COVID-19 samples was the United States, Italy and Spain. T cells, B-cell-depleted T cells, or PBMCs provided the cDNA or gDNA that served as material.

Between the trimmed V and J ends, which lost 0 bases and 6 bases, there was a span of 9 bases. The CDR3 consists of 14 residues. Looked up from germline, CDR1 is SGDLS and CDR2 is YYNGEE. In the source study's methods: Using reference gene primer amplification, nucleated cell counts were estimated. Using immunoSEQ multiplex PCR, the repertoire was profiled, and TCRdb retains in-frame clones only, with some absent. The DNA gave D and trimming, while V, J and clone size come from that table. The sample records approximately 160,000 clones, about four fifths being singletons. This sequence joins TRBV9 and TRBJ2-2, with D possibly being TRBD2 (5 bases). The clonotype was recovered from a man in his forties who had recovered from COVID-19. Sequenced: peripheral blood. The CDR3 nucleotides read TGTGCCAGCAGCGTAGGAGGGTGGGCCGGGGAGCTGTTTTTT. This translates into CASSVGGWAGELFF.